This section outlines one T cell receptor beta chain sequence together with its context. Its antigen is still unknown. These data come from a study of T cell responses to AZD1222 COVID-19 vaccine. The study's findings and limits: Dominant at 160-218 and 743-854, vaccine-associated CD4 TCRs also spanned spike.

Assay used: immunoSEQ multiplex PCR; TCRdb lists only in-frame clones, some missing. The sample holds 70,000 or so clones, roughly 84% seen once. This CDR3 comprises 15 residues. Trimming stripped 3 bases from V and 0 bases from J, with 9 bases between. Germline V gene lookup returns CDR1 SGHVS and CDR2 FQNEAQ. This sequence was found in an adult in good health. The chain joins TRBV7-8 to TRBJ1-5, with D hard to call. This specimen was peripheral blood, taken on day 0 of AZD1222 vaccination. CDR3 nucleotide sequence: TGTGCCAGCAGCTTTTTTTCTAGTAGCAATCAGCCCCAGCATTTT. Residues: CASSFFSSSNQPQHF. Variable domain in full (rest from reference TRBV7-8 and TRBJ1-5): GAGVSQSPRYKVAKRGQDVALRCDPISGHVSLFWYQQALGQGPEFLTYFQNEAQLDKSGLPSDRFFAERPEGSVSTLKIQRTQQEDSAVYLCASSFFSSSNQPQHFGDGTRLSIL.